This TCR beta chain was recorded in a study of CD8 T cells in Susac syndrome. About this clonotype itself: The limits of the CDR3 on the DNA are not certain, so only TCRdb's listed CDR3 is given.

CD8+ and CD4+ T cells from blood underwent TCR beta sequencing, which was carried out in a high-throughput format. Each multiple sclerosis control was a treatment-naive patient with relapsing-remitting disease that was either stable or active. Inclusive of both ends, the CDR3 amounts to 15 amino acids. Germline V gives CDR1 SGHTS, CDR2 YDEGEE. Reverse transcription of roughly 0.5 to 1 ug RNA was carried out with random hexamers. TCR beta CDR3 was amplified by immunoSEQ multiplex PCR. This amplification extended across 54 Vbeta and 13 Jbeta segments. TCRdb itself ran the immunoSEQ multiplex PCR reads through MiXCR, one entry per CDR3 protein. The sample lists 150,000 to 200,000 distinct CDR3 sequences; roughly 94% were seen once.

This TCR was sampled from a human donor with multiple sclerosis. J is TRBJ2-5 and V is TRBV5-8; the table's D call, TRBD2, has no DNA check behind it. The sample comprised CD4+ T cells from PBMCs. The CDR3 sequence: CASSILVAGAETQYF.